The text below deals with one TCR beta chain. Assay used: immunoSEQ multiplex PCR; TCRdb lists only in-frame clones, some missing. The table lists 160,000 or so clones, 70% to 90% of them singletons. The record originates from a study of blood T cell repertoires in COVID-19. V was pared by 2 bases and J by 4 bases, with 9 bases between. Germline CDR1 reads GTSNPN; CDR2 reads SVGIG (reference sequence). The CDR3 is made up of 14 amino acids. What was sequenced was PBMCs or T cells enriched from blood (not recorded which). This clonotype was sampled from a man aged 40-49 years who had recovered from COVID-19. The chain employs TRBV30 and TRBJ1-6, with unresolved D. CDR3 in amino acids: CAWSTMEYNSPLHF. CDR3 sequence (DNA): TGTGCCTGGAGTACGATGGAGTATAATTCACCCCTCCACTTT.